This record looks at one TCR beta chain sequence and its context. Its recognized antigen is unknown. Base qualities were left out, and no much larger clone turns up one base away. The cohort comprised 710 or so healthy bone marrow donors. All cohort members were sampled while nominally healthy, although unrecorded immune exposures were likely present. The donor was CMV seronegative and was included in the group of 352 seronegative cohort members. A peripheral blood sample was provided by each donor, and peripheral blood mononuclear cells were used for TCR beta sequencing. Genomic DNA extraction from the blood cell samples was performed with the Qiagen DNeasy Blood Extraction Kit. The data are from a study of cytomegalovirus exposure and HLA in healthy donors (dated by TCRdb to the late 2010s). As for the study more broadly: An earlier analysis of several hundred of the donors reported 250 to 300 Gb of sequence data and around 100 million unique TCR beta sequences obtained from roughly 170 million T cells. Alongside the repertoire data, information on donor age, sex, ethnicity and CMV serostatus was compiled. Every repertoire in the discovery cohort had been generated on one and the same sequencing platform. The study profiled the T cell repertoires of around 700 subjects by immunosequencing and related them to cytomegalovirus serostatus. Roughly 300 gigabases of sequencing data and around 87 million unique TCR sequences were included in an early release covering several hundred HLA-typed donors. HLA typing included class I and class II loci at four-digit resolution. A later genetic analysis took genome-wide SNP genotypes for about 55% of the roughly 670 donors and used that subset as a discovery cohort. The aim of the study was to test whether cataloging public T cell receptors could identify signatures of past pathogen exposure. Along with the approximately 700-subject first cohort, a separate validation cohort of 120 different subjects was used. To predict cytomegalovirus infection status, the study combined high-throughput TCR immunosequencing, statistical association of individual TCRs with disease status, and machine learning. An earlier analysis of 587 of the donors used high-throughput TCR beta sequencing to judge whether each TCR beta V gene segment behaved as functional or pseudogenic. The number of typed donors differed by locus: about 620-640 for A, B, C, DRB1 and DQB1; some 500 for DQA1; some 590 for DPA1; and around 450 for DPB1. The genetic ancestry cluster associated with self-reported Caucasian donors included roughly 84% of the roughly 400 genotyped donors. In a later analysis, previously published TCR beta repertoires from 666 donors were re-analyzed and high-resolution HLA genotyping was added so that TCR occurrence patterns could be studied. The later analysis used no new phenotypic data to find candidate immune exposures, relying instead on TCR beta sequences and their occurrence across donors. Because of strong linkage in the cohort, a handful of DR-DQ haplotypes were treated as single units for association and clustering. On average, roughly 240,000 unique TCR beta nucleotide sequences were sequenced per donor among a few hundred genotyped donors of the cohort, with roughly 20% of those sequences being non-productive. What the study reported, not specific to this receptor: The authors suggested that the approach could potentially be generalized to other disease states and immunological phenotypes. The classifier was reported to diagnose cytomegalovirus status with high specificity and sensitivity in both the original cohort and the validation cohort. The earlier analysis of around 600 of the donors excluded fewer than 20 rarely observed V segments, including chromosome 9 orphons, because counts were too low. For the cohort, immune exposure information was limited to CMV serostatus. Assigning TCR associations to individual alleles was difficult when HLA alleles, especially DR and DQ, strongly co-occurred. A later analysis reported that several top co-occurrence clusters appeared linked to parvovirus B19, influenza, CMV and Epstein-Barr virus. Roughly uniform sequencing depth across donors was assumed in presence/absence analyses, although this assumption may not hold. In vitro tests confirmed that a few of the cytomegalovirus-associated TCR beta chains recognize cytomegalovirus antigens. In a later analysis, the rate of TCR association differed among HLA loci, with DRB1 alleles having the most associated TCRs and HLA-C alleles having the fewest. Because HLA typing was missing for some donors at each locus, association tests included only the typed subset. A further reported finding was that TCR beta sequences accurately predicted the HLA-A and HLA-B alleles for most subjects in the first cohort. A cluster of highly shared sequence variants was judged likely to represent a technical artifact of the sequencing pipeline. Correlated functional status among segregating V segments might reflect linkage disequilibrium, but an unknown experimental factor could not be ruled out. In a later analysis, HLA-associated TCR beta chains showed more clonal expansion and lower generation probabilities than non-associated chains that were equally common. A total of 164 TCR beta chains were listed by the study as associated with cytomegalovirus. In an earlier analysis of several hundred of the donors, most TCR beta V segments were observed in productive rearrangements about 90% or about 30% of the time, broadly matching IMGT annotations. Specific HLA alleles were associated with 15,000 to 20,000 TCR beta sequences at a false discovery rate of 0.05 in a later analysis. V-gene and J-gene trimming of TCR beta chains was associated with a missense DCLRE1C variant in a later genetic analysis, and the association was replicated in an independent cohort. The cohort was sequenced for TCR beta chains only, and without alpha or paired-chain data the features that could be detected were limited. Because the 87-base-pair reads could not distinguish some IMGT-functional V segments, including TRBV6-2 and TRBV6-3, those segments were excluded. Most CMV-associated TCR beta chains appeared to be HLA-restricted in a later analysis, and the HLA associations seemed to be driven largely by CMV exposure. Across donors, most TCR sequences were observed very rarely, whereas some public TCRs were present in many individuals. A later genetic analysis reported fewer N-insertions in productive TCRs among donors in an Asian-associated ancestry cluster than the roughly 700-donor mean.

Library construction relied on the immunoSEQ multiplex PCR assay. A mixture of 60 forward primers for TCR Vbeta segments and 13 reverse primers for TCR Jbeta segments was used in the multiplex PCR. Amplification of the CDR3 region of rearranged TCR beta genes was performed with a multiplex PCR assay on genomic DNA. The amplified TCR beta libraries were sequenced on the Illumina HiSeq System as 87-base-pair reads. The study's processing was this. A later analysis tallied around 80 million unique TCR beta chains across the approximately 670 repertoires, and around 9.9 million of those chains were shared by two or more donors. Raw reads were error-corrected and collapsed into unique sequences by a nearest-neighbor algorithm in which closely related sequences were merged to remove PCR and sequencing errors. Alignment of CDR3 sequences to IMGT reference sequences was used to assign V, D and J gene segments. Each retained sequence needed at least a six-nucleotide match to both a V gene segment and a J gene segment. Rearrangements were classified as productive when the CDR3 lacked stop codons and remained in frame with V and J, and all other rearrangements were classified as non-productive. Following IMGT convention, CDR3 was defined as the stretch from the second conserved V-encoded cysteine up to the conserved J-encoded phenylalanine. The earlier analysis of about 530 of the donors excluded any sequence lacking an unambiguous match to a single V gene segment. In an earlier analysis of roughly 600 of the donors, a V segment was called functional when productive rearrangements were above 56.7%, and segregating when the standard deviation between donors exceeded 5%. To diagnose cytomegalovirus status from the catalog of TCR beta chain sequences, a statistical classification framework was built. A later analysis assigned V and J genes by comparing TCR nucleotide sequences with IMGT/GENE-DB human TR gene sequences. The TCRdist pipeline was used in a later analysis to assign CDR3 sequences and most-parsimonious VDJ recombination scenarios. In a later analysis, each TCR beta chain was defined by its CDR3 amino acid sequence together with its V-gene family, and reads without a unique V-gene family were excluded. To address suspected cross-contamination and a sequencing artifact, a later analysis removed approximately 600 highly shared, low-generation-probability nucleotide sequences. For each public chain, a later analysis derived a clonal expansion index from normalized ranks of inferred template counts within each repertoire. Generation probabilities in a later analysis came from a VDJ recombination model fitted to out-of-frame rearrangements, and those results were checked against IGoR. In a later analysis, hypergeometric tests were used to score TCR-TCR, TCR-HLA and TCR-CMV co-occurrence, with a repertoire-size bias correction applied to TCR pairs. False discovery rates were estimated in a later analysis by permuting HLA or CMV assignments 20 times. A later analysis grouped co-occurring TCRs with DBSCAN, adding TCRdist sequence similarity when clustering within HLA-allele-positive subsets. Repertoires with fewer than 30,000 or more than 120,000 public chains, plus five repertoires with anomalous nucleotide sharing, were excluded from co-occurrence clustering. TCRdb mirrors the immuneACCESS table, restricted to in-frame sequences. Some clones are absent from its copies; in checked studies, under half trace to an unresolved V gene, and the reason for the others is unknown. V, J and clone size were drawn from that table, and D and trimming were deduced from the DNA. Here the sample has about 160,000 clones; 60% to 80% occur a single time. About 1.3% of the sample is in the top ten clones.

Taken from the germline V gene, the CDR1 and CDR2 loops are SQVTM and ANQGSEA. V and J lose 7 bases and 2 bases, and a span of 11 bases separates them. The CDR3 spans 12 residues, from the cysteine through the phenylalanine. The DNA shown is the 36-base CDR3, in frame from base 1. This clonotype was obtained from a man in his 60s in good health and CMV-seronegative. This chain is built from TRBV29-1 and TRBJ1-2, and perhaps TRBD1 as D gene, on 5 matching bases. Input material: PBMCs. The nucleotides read TGCAGCGCCTTCACAGGAAACTATGGCTACACCTTC. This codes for CSAFTGNYGYTF.